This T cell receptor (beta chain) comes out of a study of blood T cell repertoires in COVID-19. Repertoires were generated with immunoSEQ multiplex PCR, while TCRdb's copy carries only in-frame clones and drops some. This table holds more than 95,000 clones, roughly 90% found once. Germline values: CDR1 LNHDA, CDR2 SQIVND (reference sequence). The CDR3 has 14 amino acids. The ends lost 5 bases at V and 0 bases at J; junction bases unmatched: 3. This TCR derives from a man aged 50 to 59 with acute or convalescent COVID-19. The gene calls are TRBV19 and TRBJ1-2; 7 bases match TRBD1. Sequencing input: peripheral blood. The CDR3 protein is CASSLRGANYGYTF. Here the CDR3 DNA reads TGTGCCAGTAGTCTCAGGGGGGCTAACTATGGCTACACCTTC.